This is a list of T cell receptor beta chains from one sample in a study of breast tumors, draining lymph nodes, adjacent tissues. TCRdb re-derived calls from the multiplex PCR reads in MiXCR, one entry per CDR3 protein. The table lists about 300,000 distinct CDR3 sequences, over 25% of them singletons. Sequenced sample: axillary lymph node tissue. These TCRs come from a female donor with breast cancer. Some clones in this sample may be carry-over from other donors' samples. Each CDR3 is given with its conserved first and last residue. D genes are given only for firm matches. Clone size is not always given. Where it is, it says once, few, many or a class for expanded clones.

>many|TRBJ1-6|NA|TRBV19
TGTGCCAGTTGGACAGCTAATTCACCCCTCCACTTT
CASWTANSPLHF
>NA|TRBJ1-2|TRBD1|TRBV7-2
TGTGCCAGCAGCTACAGGGGGCTTGGCTACACCTTC
CASSYRGLGYTF
>many|TRBJ2-3|TRBD2|TRBV10-3
TGTGCCATCCGGAGGGAGGGCAGCACAGATACGCAGTATTTT
CAIRREGSTDTQYF
>NA|TRBJ2-7|TRBD2|TRBV7-9
TGTGCCAGCAGCTTAGTGGGGGGACTAGCGGGAGGAGTCTACGAGCAGTACTTC
CASSLVGGLAGGVYEQYF
>NA|TRBJ2-7|TRBD1|TRBV14
TGTGCCAGCAGGCTATACAGGGGAGCGGTCCCCTACGAGCAGTACTTC
CASRLYRGAVPYEQYF
>many|TRBJ2-3|TRBD2|TRBV12-3/TRBV12-4
TGTGCCAGCACCATAGCGGGATCGGCAGATACGCAGTATTTT
CASTIAGSADTQYF
>many|TRBJ1-2|TRBD1|TRBV28
TGTGCCAGCAGTTTAGGACAGGGGTATGGCTACACCTTC
CASSLGQGYGYTF
>many|TRBJ2-1|NA|TRBV20-1
TGCAGTGCTTTACTGTTAGTAAGATCCTACAATGAGCAGTTCTTC
CSALLLVRSYNEQFF
>many|TRBJ1-4|NA|TRBV7-9
TGTGCCAGCAGCATGGGAGGGGAGGGGGAAAAACTGTTTTTT
CASSMGGEGEKLFF
>NA|TRBJ1-2|NA|TRBV9
TGTGCCAGCAGCGCGGGGGGCTGGGGCTACACCTTC
CASSAGGWGYTF
>many|TRBJ2-3|NA|TRBV7-2
TGTGCCAGCAGCTTAACGGGTTGGGGGACAGATACGCAGTATTTT
CASSLTGWGTDTQYF
>few|TRBJ2-1|TRBD2|TRBV14
TGTGCCAGCAGCCAAGGTTTAGCGGGGCCCTACAATGAGCAGTTCTTC
CASSQGLAGPYNEQFF
>many|TRBJ1-2|NA|TRBV20-1
TGCAGTGCTCAAGAGGGAGCTAACTATGGCTACACCTTC
CSAQEGANYGYTF
>few|TRBJ2-7|TRBD1|TRBV6-2/TRBV6-3
TGTGCCAGCACCCTCAGGCGTGACAGGGCCTACGAGCAGTACTTC
CASTLRRDRAYEQYF
>NA|TRBJ1-2|NA|TRBV27
TGTGCCAGCAGTTTAGGCAGGGGTAGTTATGGCTACACCTTC
CASSLGRGSYGYTF
>few|TRBJ2-1|TRBD1|TRBV6-2/TRBV6-3
TGTGCCACACTTAGGGGTAGGGACAGGGGGCTCGGTGAGCAGTTCTTC
CATLRGRDRGLGEQFF
>NA|TRBJ1-1|NA|TRBV10-3
TGTGCCATCAGTGAGTCGAACACCGAGAACATTGAAGCTTTCTTT
CAISESNTENIEAFF
>few|TRBJ2-7|NA|TRBV6-1
TGTGCCAGCGGGAGGACGGAGTCCTACGAGCAGTACTTC
CASGRTESYEQYF
>many|TRBJ1-2|TRBD1|TRBV7-8
TGTGCCAGCAGCCAGACAGGGGGCGCGAGCTATGGCTACCCCTTC
CASSQTGGASYGYPF
>many|TRBJ2-1|NA|TRBV4-1
TGCGCCAGCAGCCAAGTGAATCCCGTCTACAATGAGCAGTTCTTC
CASSQVNPVYNEQFF
>many|TRBJ2-5|NA|TRBV9
TGTGCCAGCAGCCTTAGGGGAATGGAGACCCAGTACTTC
CASSLRGMETQYF
>few|TRBJ2-5|NA|TRBV6-1
TGTGCCAGCTACCGGGGCCAAGAGACCCAGTACTTC
CASYRGQETQYF